Detailed here is one T cell receptor (beta chain). The sample comes from a study of blood T cell repertoires in COVID-19. The overall study: Collection of acute and convalescent COVID-19 samples took place in the United States, Italy and Spain. Sources were T cells, B-cell-depleted T cells, or PBMCs; the material itself was cDNA or gDNA.

The data were produced by immunoSEQ multiplex PCR, yet TCRdb's version contains in-frame clones alone and is incomplete. The table lists 220,000 or so clones, roughly four fifths of them singletons. V dropped 8 bases and J dropped 5; count of bases not matched to a gene: 7. The CDR3 has 13 amino acids. In germline, CDR1 is LGHDT, CDR2 YNNKEL (reference sequence). The sequence was collected from a woman in her twenties or thirties who had recovered from COVID-19. V usage is TRBV3-1 (or the pseudogene TRBV3-2) and J usage is TRBJ2-5; TRBD1 matches at 8 bases. Sequencing used peripheral blood. The CDR3 loop reads CASGQGASETQYF. The CDR3 coding sequence is TGTGCCAGCGGGCAGGGGGCGAGCGAGACCCAGTACTTC.